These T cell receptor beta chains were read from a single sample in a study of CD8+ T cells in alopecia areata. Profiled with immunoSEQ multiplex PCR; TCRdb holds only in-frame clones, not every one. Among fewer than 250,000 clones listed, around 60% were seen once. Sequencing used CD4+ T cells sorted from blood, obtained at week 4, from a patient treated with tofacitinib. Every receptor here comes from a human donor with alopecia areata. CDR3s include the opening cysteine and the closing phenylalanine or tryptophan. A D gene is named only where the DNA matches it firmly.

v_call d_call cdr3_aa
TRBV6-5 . CASSTVTEAFF
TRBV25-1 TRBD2 CATKFFGGAGAGNEQFF
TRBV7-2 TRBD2 CASRSGSGTDTQYF
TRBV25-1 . CASLPAGSYNEQFF
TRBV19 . CASSPRGKVRHHQPQHF
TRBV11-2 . CASSTAGAHGYTF
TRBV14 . CASSPNYWRTVDLNTEAFF
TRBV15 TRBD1 CATSGQGDRGYEQFF
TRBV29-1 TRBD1 CSVEQDRGYPQHF
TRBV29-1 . CSVASRGRTGANVLTF
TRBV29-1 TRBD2 CSASGREGFEQYF
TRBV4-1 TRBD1 CASSRDRNYEQYF
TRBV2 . CASRFSHEQYF
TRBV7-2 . CASSIRDFSYEQYF
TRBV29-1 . CSVEGGTGIQQFF
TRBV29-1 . CSVEVGGRNTEAFF
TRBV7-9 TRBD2 CASSLDITGGPADTQYF
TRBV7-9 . CASSLDARWGDTQYF
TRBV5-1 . CASSLEGHTYEQYF
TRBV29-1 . CSVRGLRAFF
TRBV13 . CASSRSPDRNNQPQHF
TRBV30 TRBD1 CAWSPGGAKKLFF
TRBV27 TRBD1 CASSSQGTNEKLFF
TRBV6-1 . CASSVDRNTEAFF
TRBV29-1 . CSVAQGANVLTF
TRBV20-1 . CSAKKQETQYF
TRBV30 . CASPPSARETGELFF
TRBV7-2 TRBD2 CASSGQRESLPYYF
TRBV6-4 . CASSPLGGDQPQHF
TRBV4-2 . CASSQDVETQYF
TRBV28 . CASSFSRVNSFQYF
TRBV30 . CAWSTGPYGYTF
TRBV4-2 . CASSQATGADGYTF
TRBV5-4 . CASSLEANGETQYF
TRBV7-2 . CASSRTGGTYGYTF
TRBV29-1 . CSVEERVTDTQYF
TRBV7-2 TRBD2 CASSRGGGASETQYF
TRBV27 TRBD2 CASRTLAGNSYNEQFF
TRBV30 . CAWSEWGGPQYF
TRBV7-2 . CASSLERLEETQYF
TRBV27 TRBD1 CASRRQGNYGYTF
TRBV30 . CAWSVAWGNQPQHF
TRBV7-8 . CASSLERPFLYGYTF
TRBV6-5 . CASSSAGRNQPQHF
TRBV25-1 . CASSEPGHRPYNEQFF
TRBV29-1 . CSVDSQVLPYEQYF
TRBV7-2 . CASSLGQANQPQHF
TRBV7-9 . CASSHQGYEQYF
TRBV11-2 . CASRLNGEQFF
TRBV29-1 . CSVGTVGNTIYF
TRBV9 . CASSAGSEQYF
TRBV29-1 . CSVGNNEQFF
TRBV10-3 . CAIRPSGTNGYTF
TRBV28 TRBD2 CASSSGGSRGEQYF
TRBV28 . CASSKPGTAQETQYF
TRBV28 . CATVSWNTEAFF
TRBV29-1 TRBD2 CSARRLAGVQETQYF
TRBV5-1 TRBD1 CASSLAGGQITNYGYTF
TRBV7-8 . CASSSSLSGRRRELFF
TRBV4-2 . CASSQGPPGDTQYF